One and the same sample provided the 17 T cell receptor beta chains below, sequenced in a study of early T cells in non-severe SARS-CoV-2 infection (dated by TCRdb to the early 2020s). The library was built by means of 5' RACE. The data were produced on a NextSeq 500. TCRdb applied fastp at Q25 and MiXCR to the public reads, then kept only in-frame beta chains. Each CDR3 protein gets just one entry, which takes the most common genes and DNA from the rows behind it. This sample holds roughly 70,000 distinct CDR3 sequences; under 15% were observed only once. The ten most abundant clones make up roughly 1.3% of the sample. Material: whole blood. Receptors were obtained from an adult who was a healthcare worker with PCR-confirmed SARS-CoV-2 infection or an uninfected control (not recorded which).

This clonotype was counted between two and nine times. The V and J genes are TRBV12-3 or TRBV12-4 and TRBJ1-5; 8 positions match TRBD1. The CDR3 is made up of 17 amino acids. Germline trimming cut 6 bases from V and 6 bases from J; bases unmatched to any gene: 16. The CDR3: CASSRGRAGGDSQPQHF. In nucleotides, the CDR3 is TGTGCCAGCAGCCGGGGGCGGGCAGGGGGCGATTCTCAGCCCCAGCATTTT.

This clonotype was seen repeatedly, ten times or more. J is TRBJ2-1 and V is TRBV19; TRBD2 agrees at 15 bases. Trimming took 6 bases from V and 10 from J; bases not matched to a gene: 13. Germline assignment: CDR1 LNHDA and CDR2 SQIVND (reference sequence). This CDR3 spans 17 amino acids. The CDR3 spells CASSGSTGLAGGGEQFF. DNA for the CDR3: TGTGCCAGTAGCGGTTCTACGGGACTAGCGGGAGGTGGGGAGCAGTTCTTC.

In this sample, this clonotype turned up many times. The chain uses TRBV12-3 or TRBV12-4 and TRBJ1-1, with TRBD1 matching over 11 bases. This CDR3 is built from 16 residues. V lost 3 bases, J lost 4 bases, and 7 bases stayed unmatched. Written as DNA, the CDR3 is TGTGCCAGCAGTTTGGCGTTGGGACAGGGGGGCACTGAAGCTTTCTTT. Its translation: CASSLALGQGGTEAFF.

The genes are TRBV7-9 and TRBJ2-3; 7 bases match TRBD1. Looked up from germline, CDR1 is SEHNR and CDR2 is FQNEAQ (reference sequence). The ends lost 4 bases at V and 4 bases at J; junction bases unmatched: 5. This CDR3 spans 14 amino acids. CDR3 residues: CASSSDRAADTQYF. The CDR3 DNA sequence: TGTGCCAGCAGCTCCGACAGGGCGGCAGATACGCAGTATTTT.

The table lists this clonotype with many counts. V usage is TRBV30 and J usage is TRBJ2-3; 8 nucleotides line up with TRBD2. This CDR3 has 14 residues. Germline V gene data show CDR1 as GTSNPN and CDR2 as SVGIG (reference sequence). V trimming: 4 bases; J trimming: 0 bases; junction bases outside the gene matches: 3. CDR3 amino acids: CAWKRGTSTDTQYF. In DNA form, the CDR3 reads TGTGCCTGGAAGCGGGGGACTAGCACAGATACGCAGTATTTT.

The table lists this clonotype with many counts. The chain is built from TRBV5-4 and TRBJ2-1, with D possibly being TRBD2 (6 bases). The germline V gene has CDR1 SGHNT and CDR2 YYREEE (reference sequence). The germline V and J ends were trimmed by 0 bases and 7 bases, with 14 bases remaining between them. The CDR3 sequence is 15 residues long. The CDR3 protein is CASSLAGHLANEQFF. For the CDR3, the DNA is TGTGCCAGCAGCTTGGCAGGACACCTAGCGAATGAGCAGTTCTTC.

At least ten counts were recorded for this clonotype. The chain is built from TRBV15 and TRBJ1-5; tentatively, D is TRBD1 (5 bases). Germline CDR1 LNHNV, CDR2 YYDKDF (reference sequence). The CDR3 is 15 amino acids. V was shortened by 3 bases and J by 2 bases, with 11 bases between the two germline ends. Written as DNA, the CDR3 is TGTGCCACCAGCAGCGCGGCGGGGCGCAATCAGCCCCAGCATTTT. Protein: CATSSAAGRNQPQHF.

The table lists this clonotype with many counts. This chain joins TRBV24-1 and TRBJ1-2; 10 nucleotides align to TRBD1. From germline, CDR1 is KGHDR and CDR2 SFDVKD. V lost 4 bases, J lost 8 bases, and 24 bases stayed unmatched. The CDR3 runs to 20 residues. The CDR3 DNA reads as TGTGCCACCAGTGACTCCTACCGGGACAGGGGACGAGACGACTTCGACGGCTACACCTTC. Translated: CATSDSYRDRGRDDFDGYTF.

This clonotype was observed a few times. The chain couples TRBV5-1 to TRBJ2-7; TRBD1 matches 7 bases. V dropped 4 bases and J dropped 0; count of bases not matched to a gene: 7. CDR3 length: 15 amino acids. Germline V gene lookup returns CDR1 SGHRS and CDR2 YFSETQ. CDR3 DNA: TGCGCCAGCAGCCCACCTGACAGGGCCTCCTACGAGCAGTACTTC. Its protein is CASSPPDRASYEQYF.

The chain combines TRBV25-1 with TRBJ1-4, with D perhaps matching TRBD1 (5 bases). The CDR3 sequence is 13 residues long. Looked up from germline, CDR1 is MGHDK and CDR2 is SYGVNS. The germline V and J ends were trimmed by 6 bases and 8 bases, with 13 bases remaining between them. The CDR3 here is CASRGGDREKLFF. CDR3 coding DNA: TGTGCCAGCAGGGGGGGTGACCGGGAAAAACTGTTTTTT.

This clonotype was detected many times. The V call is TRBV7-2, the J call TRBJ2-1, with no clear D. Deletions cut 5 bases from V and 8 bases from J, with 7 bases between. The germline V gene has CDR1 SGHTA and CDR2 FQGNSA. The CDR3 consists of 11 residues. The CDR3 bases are TGTGCCAGCAGCCCTAGATATGAGCAGTTCTTC. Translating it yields CASSPRYEQFF.

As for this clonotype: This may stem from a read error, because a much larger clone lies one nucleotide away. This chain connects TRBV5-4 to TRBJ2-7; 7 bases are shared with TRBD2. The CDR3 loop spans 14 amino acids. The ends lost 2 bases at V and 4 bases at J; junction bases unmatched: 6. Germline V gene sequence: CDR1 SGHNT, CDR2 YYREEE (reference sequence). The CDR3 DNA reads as TGTGCCAGCAGCTTCCGGATTAGCGGGTACGAGCAGTACTTC. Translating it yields CASSFRISGYEQYF. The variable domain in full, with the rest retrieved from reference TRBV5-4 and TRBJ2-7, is ETGVTQSPTHLIKTRGQQVTLRCSSQSGHNTVSWYQQALGQGPQFIFQYYREEENGRGNFPPRFSGLQFPNYSSELNVNALELDDSALYLCASSFRISGYEQYFGPGTRLTVT.

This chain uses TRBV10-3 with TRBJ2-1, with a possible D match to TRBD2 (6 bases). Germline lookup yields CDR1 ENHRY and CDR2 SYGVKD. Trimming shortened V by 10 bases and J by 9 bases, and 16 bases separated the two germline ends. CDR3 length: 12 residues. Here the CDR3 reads CATIGAGGEQFF. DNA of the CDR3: TGTGCCACCATCGGGGCCGGGGGTGAGCAGTTCTTC.

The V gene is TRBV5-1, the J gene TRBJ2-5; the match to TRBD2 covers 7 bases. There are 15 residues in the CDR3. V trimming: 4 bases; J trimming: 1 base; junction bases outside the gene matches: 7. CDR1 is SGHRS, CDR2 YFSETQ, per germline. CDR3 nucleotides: TGCGCCAGCAGCGGAGGGTCTAGCGGCCAAGAGACCCAGTACTTC. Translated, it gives CASSGGSSGQETQYF.

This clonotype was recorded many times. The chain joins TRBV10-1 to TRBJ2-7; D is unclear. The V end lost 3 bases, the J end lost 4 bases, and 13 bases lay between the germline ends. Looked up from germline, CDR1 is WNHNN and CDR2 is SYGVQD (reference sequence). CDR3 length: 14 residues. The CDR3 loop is CASSEGDIPYEQYF. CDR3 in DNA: TGCGCCAGCAGTGAAGGAGACATTCCTTACGAGCAGTACTTC.

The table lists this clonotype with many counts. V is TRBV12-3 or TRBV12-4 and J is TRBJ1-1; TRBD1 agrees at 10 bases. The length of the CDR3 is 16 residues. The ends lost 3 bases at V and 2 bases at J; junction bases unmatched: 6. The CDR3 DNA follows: TGTGCCAGCAGTTTCTCCGGGACAGGGGAAAACACTGAAGCTTTCTTT. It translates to CASSFSGTGENTEAFF.

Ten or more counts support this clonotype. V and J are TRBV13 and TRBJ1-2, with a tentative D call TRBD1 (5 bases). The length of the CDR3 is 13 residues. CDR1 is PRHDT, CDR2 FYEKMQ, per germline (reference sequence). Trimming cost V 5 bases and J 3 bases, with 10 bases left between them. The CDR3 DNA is TGTGCCAGCAGCGTGGGACTCCACTATGGCTACACCTTC. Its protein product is CASSVGLHYGYTF.